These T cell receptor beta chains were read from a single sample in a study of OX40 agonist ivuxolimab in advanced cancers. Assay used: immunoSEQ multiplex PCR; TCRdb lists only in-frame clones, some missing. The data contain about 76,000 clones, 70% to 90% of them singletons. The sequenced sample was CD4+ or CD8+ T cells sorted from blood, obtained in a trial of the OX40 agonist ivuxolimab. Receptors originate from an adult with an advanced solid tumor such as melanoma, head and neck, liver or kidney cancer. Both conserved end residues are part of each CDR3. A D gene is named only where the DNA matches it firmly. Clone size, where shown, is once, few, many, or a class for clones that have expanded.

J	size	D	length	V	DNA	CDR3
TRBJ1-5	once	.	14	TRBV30	TGTGCCTGGAGGGGGGGATTCGGCAATCAGCCCCAGCATTTT	CAWRGGFGNQPQHF
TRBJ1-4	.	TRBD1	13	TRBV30	TGTGCCTGGAGGACGACAGGGGGCGAAAAACTGTTTTTT	CAWRTTGGEKLFF
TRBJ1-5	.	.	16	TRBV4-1	TGCGCCAGCAGCCAACTTCGGGACGGATTCAATCAGCCCCAGCATTTT	CASSQLRDGFNQPQHF
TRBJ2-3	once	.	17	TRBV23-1	TGCGCCAGCAGTCAATGTTGGCGGGGGCTTAGCACAGATACGCAGTATTTT	CASSQCWRGLSTDTQYF
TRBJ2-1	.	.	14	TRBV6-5	TGTGCCAGTCTCCCTAGTCTAGCCTACAATGAGCAGTTCTTC	CASLPSLAYNEQFF
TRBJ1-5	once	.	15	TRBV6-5	TGTGCCAGCTCCCAGAGCCGGGGCCTCAATCAGCCCCAGCATTTT	CASSQSRGLNQPQHF
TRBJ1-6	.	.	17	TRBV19	TGTGCCAGTAGTACACTTGGCGTAGCAGGGGTGAATTCACCCCTCCACTTT	CASSTLGVAGVNSPLHF
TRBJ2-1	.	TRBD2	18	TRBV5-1	TGCGCCAGCAGCCAGGGGTCCCAGACTAGCGGGGGGGCTAGACGGCAGTTCTTC	CASSQGSQTSGGARRQFF
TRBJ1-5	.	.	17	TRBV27	TGTGCCAGCAGTTTACGGTGGGGATCTGAGAGCAATCAGCCCCAGCATTTT	CASSLRWGSESNQPQHF
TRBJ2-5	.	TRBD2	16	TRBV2	TGTGCCAGCAGTGAAGGGGTAGCGGGAGGTCAAGAGACCCAGTACTTC	CASSEGVAGGQETQYF
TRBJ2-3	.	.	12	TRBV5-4	TGTGCCAGCAGCTCCCAGGCAGATACGCAGTATTTT	CASSSQADTQYF
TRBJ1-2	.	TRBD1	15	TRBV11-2	TGTGCCAGCAGCTTAGGTTACAGGGGGCAGAATGGCTACACCTTC	CASSLGYRGQNGYTF
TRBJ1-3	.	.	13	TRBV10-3	TGTGCCATCAGTGAGTCCACAGGAAACACCATATATTTT	CAISESTGNTIYF
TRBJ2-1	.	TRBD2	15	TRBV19	TGTGCCAGTGAACGTAAAGCGGGGGTCTACAATGAGCAGTTCTTC	CASERKAGVYNEQFF
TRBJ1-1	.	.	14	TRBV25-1	TGTGCCAGCAGTAAGGAAGGAATGAACACTGAAGCTTTCTTT	CASSKEGMNTEAFF
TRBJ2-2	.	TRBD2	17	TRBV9	TGTGCCAGCAGCGTAGTGGAGCGGGGGGCCTACACCGGGGAGCTGTTTTTT	CASSVVERGAYTGELFF
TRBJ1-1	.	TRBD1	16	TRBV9	TGTGCCAGCAGCCCCCACGGACAGGGAACGAACACTGAAGCTTTCTTT	CASSPHGQGTNTEAFF
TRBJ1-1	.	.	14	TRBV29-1	TGCAGCGTTGAAGCCTTTGAGGGGTCAGGTAAAGCTTTCTTT	CSVEAFEGSGKAFF
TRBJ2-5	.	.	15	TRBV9	TGTGCCAGCAGCGTAGTAGGCACCGGCCTGGAGACCCAGTACTTC	CASSVVGTGLETQYF
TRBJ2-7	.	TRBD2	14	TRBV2	TGTGCCAGCAGTGAAGGCGGGGGAGCCTACGAGCAGTACTTC	CASSEGGGAYEQYF
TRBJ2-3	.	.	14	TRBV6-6	TGTGCCAGCGGGGGGGGCCCGGTCACAGATACGCAGTATTTT	CASGGGPVTDTQYF
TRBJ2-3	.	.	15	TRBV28	TGTGCCAGCAGTTTAATACAGGGAGGAACAGATACGCAGTATTTT	CASSLIQGGTDTQYF
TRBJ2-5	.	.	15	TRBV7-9	TGTGCCAGCAGCTTTAGTTGGGGGAGACAAGAGACCCAGTACTTC	CASSFSWGRQETQYF
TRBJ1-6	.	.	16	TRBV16	TGTGCCAGCAGCCAAGGCCACGGCGGAAATAATTCACCCCTCCACTTT	CASSQGHGGNNSPLHF